The clone carrying this T cell receptor beta chain was detected ten times or more. The target antigen is unknown. Per germline, CDR1 MGHRA and CDR2 YSYEKL. CDR3 length: 14 residues. Trimming pared 0 bases from V and 4 bases from J, leaving 9 bases between. The record originates from a study of T-cell reconstitution after alpha-beta-depleted transplantation in children. General study points: Surviving recipient T cells and thymic progenitors produced the high day-60 TCRbeta diversity seen in some patients. At one year after transplant, newly produced T cells mostly accounted for T-cell counts and diversity.

Unique molecular identifiers were used in preparing the TCRbeta library. A single record per CDR3 protein comes from TCRdb applying MiXCR to the PCR reads. The data show 480,000 or so distinct CDR3 sequences, about 10% seen once. The material sequenced was PBMCs, taken before TCRalphabeta/CD19-depleted stem cell transplant. The receptor was derived from a child aged 2 to 10 with inherited bone marrow failure, due to receive a stem cell transplant. The gene calls are TRBV4-1 and TRBJ1-1; D is ambiguous. In DNA, the CDR3 is TGCGCCAGCAGCCAAGATTTGGGTCGCACTGAAGCTTTCTTT. The encoded protein is CASSQDLGRTEAFF.